The 18 T cell receptor beta chains below were found in one sample sequenced in a study of cytomegalovirus exposure and HLA in healthy donors. Amplification used 60 Vbeta primers and 13 Jbeta primers. Here immunoSEQ multiplex PCR was the method, and the copy in TCRdb shows in-frame clones only, minus some. This table holds approximately 200,000 clones, roughly 75% found once. The sequenced material came from PBMCs. These receptor sequences come from a man in his thirties or forties in good health and CMV-seropositive.

This clone was observed once. V and J are TRBV12-5 and TRBJ2-3, with TRBD1 matching 7 bases. V shed 3 bases and J 2 bases; nucleotides not matched to a gene: 2. CDR1 LGHNT and CDR2 FRNRAP come from the germline V gene. This CDR3 contains 14 residues. In DNA form, the CDR3 reads TGTGCTAGTGGTTTAGGGACAGACACAGATACGCAGTATTTT. This translates into CASGLGTDTDTQYF.

This chain connects TRBV5-4 to TRBJ2-4, with TRBD2 matching over 8 bases. The length of the CDR3 is 13 residues. Per germline, CDR1 SGHNT and CDR2 YYREEE (reference sequence). With 3 bases clipped from V and 8 bases from J, the junction kept 4 bases outside the gene matches. The CDR3 spells CASSSSGSDIQYF. CDR3 sequence (DNA): TGTGCCAGCAGCTCAAGCGGGAGTGACATTCAGTACTTC.

There are a few counts of this clone. V and J are TRBV29-1 and TRBJ2-7; possible D gene TRBD1, 6 bases. The CDR3 sequence is 12 residues long. Deletions cut 5 bases from V and 4 bases from J, with 12 bases between. The germline CDR1 and CDR2 sequences are SQVTM and ANQGSEA. The CDR3 sequence: CSVSGDPYEQYF. The DNA of the CDR3 is TGCAGCGTTTCAGGGGATCCTTACGAGCAGTACTTC.

V and J are TRBV4-3 and TRBJ2-7; D is possibly TRBD1 (5 bases). With 0 bases removed from V and 4 bases from J, the gap between germline ends came to 13 bases. This CDR3 comprises 15 residues. Germline V gives CDR1 LGHNA, CDR2 YSLEER. In DNA, the CDR3 is TGCGCCAGCAGCCAAGATCAGGGCTCATCGTACGAGCAGTACTTC. It translates to CASSQDQGSSYEQYF.

The chain has TRBV6-5 and TRBJ2-5, with a tentative D call TRBD2 (5 bases). V was trimmed by 7 bases and J by 5 bases, leaving 8 bases between them. The CDR3 is 11 residues long. Looked up from germline, CDR1 is MNHEY and CDR2 is SVGAGI. This chain's CDR3 is CASKTGETQYF. The CDR3 nucleotides read TGTGCCAGCAAAACGGGGGAGACCCAGTACTTC.

The chain employs TRBV4-3 and TRBJ2-5; 7 bases are a match to TRBD1. CDR1 LGHNA and CDR2 YSLEER come from the germline V gene. V was clipped by 0 bases and J by 11 bases; unmatched bases: 6. The CDR3 sequence is 13 residues long. The CDR3 coding sequence is TGCGCCAGCAGCCAAGACAGGGGGACAAAGCAGTACTTC. Amino acids: CASSQDRGTKQYF.

V gene TRBV19 combines with J gene TRBJ1-1; D unclear. Germline loops: CDR1 LNHDA, CDR2 SQIVND (reference sequence). CDR3 length: 13 residues. V shed 1 base and J shed 4 bases, with 7 bases lying between them. CDR3 sequence (DNA): TGTGCCAGTAGTATAGTCCCGAGCACTGAAGCTTTCTTT. Its protein is CASSIVPSTEAFF. The whole variable domain, filled in from reference TRBV19 and TRBJ1-1, reads DGGITQSPKYLFRKEGQNVTLSCEQNLNHDAMYWYRQDPGQGLRLIYYSQIVNDFQKGDIAEGYSVSREKKESFPLTVTSAQKNPTAFYLCASSIVPSTEAFFGQGTRLTVV.

This chain joins TRBV6-4 and TRBJ2-3; 11 nucleotides agree with TRBD2. V was pared by 5 bases and J by 4 bases, with 5 bases of the junction left unmatched. This CDR3 comprises 15 residues. Germline CDR1 reads MRHNA; CDR2 reads SNTAGT. The CDR3 here is CASSTGTSGPDTQYF. The CDR3 region has the DNA TGTGCCAGCAGTACGGGGACTAGCGGTCCAGATACGCAGTATTTT.

The gene calls are TRBV4-2 and TRBJ1-1; possible D gene TRBD1, 5 bases. The CDR3 length is 16 residues. The V end lost 1 base, the J end lost 5 bases, and 17 bases lay between the germline ends. CDR1 and CDR2 (germline): LGHNA, YNFKEQ. The CDR3 nucleotides read TGTGCCAGCAGCCAAGGGCGACGCAGGGCATGGACTGAAGCTTTCTTT. It encodes CASSQGRRRAWTEAFF.

This chain connects TRBV27 to TRBJ2-5; TRBD1 might be the D (6 bases). This CDR3 comprises 15 residues. Germline CDR1 is MNHEY and CDR2 is SMNVEV (reference sequence). V was shortened by 11 bases and J by 5 bases, with 24 bases between the two germline ends. The CDR3 loop is CAGMRGLDPRETQYF. DNA of the CDR3: TGTGCCGGAATGAGGGGGTTAGACCCCCGGGAGACCCAGTACTTC.

The CDR3 nucleotides read TGTGCCAGCAGCGTAGTGGGACTAGCGGGAGAAAATGAGCAGTTCTTC. This encodes CASSVVGLAGENEQFF. J is TRBJ2-1 and V is TRBV9; the match to TRBD2 covers 14 bases. CDR1 is SGDLS, CDR2 YYNGEE, per germline. V shed 0 bases, J shed 7 bases, and the junction held 3 bases outside the gene matches. The CDR3 loop spans 16 amino acids.

The chain is built from TRBV6-5 and TRBJ1-2, with TRBD1 matching over 10 bases. The V and J ends lost 6 bases and 8 bases, in that order; junction bases with no gene match: 6. Germline V gives CDR1 MNHEY, CDR2 SVGAGI. The length of the CDR3 is 13 residues. In DNA, the CDR3 is TGTGCCAGCAGAGTGACAGGGGGCTACGGCTACACCTTC. It is translated as CASRVTGGYGYTF.

This clone showed up just a few times. This sequence joins TRBV7-9 and TRBJ2-1, with D perhaps matching TRBD2 (6 bases). Trimming removed 5 bases from V and 8 bases from J, with 10 bases in between. Germline V gene data show CDR1 as SEHNR and CDR2 as FQNEAQ (reference sequence). This CDR3 is built from 12 residues. CDR3 sequence: CASSRSGDEQFF. CDR3 coding DNA: TGTGCCAGCAGCCGATCGGGAGATGAGCAGTTCTTC.

The V gene is TRBV7-2, the J gene TRBJ1-5, with D unclear. The CDR3 is made up of 15 amino acids. The V gene lost 5 bases and the J gene lost 2 bases, with 13 bases spanning the gap. Germline lookup yields CDR1 SGHTA and CDR2 FQGNSA. This chain's CDR3 is CASSRATLGNQPQHF. In nucleotides, the CDR3 is TGTGCCAGCAGCCGCGCAACCCTTGGCAATCAGCCCCAGCATTTT.

V usage is TRBV28 and J usage is TRBJ1-2; no clear D gene. CDR1 MDHEN and CDR2 SYDVKM come from the germline V gene. The CDR3 has 11 residues. Trimming shortened V by 6 bases and J by 10 bases, and 12 bases separated the two germline ends. The DNA for the CDR3 is TGTGCCAGCAGCGACAACCGCGACTACACCTTC. It yields the protein CASSDNRDYTF.

The V gene is TRBV28, the J gene TRBJ2-7; 12 nucleotides align to TRBD2. CDR3 size: 15 residues. CDR1 and CDR2 from the germline V gene are MDHEN and SYDVKM. V lost 4 bases to trimming and J lost 5 bases; unmatched junction nucleotides: 6. The CDR3 nucleotides read TGTGCCAGCAGTTACCGAGGACTAGCGGGAAACGAGCAGTACTTC. Protein: CASSYRGLAGNEQYF. Full variable domain (remainder filled in from reference TRBV28 and TRBJ2-7): DVKVTQSSRYLVKRTGEKVFLECVQDMDHENMFWYRQDPGLGLRLIYFSYDVKMKEKGDIPEGYSVSREKKERFSLILESASTNQTSMYLCASSYRGLAGNEQYFGPGTRLTVT.

This chain uses TRBV9 with TRBJ1-2; 12 nucleotides align to TRBD1. Germline CDR1 reads SGDLS; CDR2 reads YYNGEE. After removal of 4 bases from V and 5 bases from J, the junction contained 6 bases not matched to a gene. CDR3 size: 15 residues. The CDR3 is CASSIGTGGRYGYTF. The CDR3 DNA is TGTGCCAGCAGCATCGGGACAGGGGGCCGATATGGCTACACCTTC.

This chain connects TRBV7-9 to TRBJ1-1; a weak D match, TRBD1 (5 bases). The CDR3 covers 17 residues. Germline lookup yields CDR1 SEHNR and CDR2 FQNEAQ (reference sequence). The germline V and J ends were trimmed by 1 base and 0 bases, with 15 bases remaining between them. The CDR3 spells CASSLGAGRGMNTEAFF. CDR3 nucleotide sequence: TGTGCCAGCAGCTTAGGGGCAGGTCGGGGGATGAACACTGAAGCTTTCTTT.